This TCR beta chain was profiled in a study of blood T cells in healthy people across ages. Across the whole study: T cells yielded about one barcoded beta molecule per two cells through template switching.

Healthy individuals of Caucasian origin from Russia, aged roughly 6 to 100, served as donors. Isolating PBMCs gave at least 6 million of these cells per sample. V lost 3 bases and J lost 6; bases outside the gene matches: 11. This CDR3 spans 17 amino acids. With a J-beta primer mix and a sample-barcoded 5' primer, a second PCR ran about 7 to 12 cycles. TCRdb used MiXCR to reprocess the 5' RACE reads, holding one entry per CDR3 protein. Among over 600,000 distinct CDR3 sequences listed, about 45% were seen once. The chain joins TRBV12-3 or TRBV12-4 to TRBJ2-2; 9 nucleotides line up with TRBD2. The sequenced material came from blood. The source is a man older than 75 in good health. DNA of the CDR3: TGTGCCAGCAGTTTTGCGGGGGGGGCGAATATTGCCGGGGAGCTGTTTTTT. Translated, it gives CASSFAGGANIAGELFF.